The clone carrying this T cell receptor (beta chain) was seen a handful of times. TCRdb ran MiXCR on the RT-PCR reads and lists one entry per CDR3 protein. The table records 550,000 to 750,000 distinct CDR3 sequences, approximately 15% of them present only once. Germline V gene lookup returns CDR1 SNHLY and CDR2 FYNNEI. V shed 1 base and J shed 8 bases, with 15 bases lying between them. The CDR3 totals 15 residues. The sequenced sample consisted of memory CD4+ T cells from blood. This sequence originates from a female donor in good health, serving as a healthy control. This chain joins TRBV2 and TRBJ2-1, with D perhaps matching TRBD2 (7 bases). CDR3 region: CASSEGAGEGHEQFF. The CDR3 DNA is TGTGCCAGCAGTGAAGGGGCAGGGGAGGGTCATGAGCAGTTCTTC.